These 24 T cell receptor delta chains came from one sample sequenced in a study of Vδ1+ human thymocytes. These receptors lack a known antigen. RNA was extracted from the cells and then reverse transcribed. The CDR3 regions were amplified by multiplex PCR from V-gene primers to a constant-region primer. TCRdb re-called clones from the multiplex PCR reads using CATT. The sample has more than 50,000 delta-chain clones, roughly 16% seen once; the top ten hold roughly 0.37%. Study results and limitations: In the thymus, TRG and TRD repertoires looked highly polyclonal with Gaussian CDR3 lengths.

Sequenced material: Vdelta1+ gamma-delta thymocytes from the thymus. Subset denoted: FACS-sorted CD3+ TCRalphabeta- TCRVdelta1+ TCRVdelta2- thymocytes. The receptors shown here come from a girl younger than two who had congenital heart surgery.

This chain connects TRDV1 to TRDJ1; 10 nucleotides line up with TRDD3. This CDR3 has 20 amino acids. The V gene end was trimmed by 2 bases and the J gene end by 0 bases; junction bases not matched to a gene: 15. CDR1 is TSWWSYY and CDR2 is QGS in the germline V gene. Written as DNA, the CDR3 is TGTGCTCTTGGGGAATACATCGGAGGGTGTACTGGGGGATACACCGATAAACTCATCTTT. Its protein product is CALGEYIGGCTGGYTDKLIF.

The rearrangement links TRDV1 to TRDJ1; D is ambiguous. Germline loops: CDR1 TSWWSYY, CDR2 QGS. V was pared by 4 bases and J by 5 bases, with 20 bases between. CDR3 size: 16 residues. DNA of the CDR3: TGTGCTCTTGGGGGAAGTTTCCGGGTCGCCTCGGATAAACTCATCTTT. It specifies CALGGSFRVASDKLIF.

This clone showed up just a few times. J is TRDJ1 and V is TRDV1, with 9 bases aligning to TRDD3. Germline V gene sequence: CDR1 TSWWSYY, CDR2 QGS. The J segment lost 0 bases and the V segment lost 1 base, leaving 15 bases of the junction unmatched. The CDR3 runs to 20 residues. CDR3 sequence reads: CALGEPTVAYSGGYTDKLIF. CDR3 bases: TGTGCTCTTGGGGAACCTACGGTCGCATACTCTGGGGGATACACCGATAAACTCATCTTT.

There are a few counts of this clone. Sequence at one end of the junction differs from germline and may be a read error. The gene calls are TRDV1 and TRDJ1, with 13 bases matching TRDD3. The germline V gene encodes CDR1 TSWWSYY and CDR2 QGS. This CDR3 spans 21 amino acids. Here the CDR3 reads CALGEPPTNILGDTLTDKLIF. Written as DNA, the CDR3 is TGTGCTCTTGGGGAACCGCCCACTAATATACTGGGGGATACGCTCACCGATAAACTCATCTTC.

The rearrangement links TRDV1 to TRDJ1, with a tentative D call TRDD3 (7 bases). The CDR3 loop spans 21 amino acids. CDR1 is TSWWSYY, CDR2 QGS, per germline. The germline V and J ends were trimmed by 2 bases and 0 bases, with 28 bases remaining between them. In nucleotides, the CDR3 is TGTGCTCTTGGGGAAGGTGACCTAATCCTACGCCAAACTGGGGACACCGATAAACTCATCTTT. This sequence encodes CALGEGDLILRQTGDTDKLIF.

This chain uses TRDV1 with TRDJ1; 7 bases are shared with TRDD3. The CDR3 is 22 residues long. Trimming took 8 bases from V and 4 from J; bases not matched to a gene: 34. CDR1 is TSWWSYY and CDR2 is QGS in the germline V gene. CDR3 bases: TGTGCTCTTTGGGGGTCTAATACCGACAGCTGGGGGTCACATAGCACCCGCGATAAACTCATCTTT. This sequence encodes CALWGSNTDSWGSHSTRDKLIF.

Only a few counts were recorded for this clone. The rearrangement links TRDV1 to TRDJ1, with 7 bases identical to TRDD2. Germline lookup yields CDR1 TSWWSYY and CDR2 QGS. The CDR3 is made up of 23 amino acids. The J segment lost 6 bases and the V segment lost 2 bases, leaving 33 bases of the junction unmatched. Written as DNA, the CDR3 is TGTGCTCTTGGGGAAGAGGGTCCTTCCTCGCCAGGGAGGAAGGTGAGAAGGCTATATAAACTCATCTTT. Translation gives CALGEEGPSSPGRKVRRLYKLIF.

The gene calls are TRDV1 and TRDJ1, with D possibly TRDD3 on 5 matching bases. Between the trimmed V and J ends, which lost 4 bases and 0 bases, there was a span of 24 bases. From germline, CDR1 is TSWWSYY and CDR2 QGS. The CDR3 covers 19 residues. The CDR3 region is CALGAPPGWRDRYTDKLIF. For the CDR3, the DNA is TGTGCTCTTGGGGCCCCGCCCGGGTGGAGGGATCGGTACACCGATAAACTCATCTTT.

The rearrangement joins TRDV1 to TRDJ1; TRDD3 agrees at 10 bases. CDR1 is TSWWSYY, CDR2 QGS, per germline. The length of the CDR3 is 21 residues. After removal of 0 bases from V and 7 bases from J, the junction contained 23 bases not matched to a gene. Here the CDR3 DNA reads TGTGCTCTTGGGGAACTATGTGGCGTATCGTGCGGGGGATACGGAGGTTTTAAACTCATCTTT. Encoded protein: CALGELCGVSCGGYGGFKLIF.

This clone appeared a few times. This chain joins TRDV1 and TRDJ1; TRDD3 aligns across 11 bases. Germline-derived CDR1 and CDR2 are TSWWSYY and QGS. The CDR3 is made up of 21 amino acids. J gave up 0 bases and V 2 bases, and 17 bases lay outside the gene matches. CDR3 amino acids: CALGEDWAGGYRHGYTDKLIF. CDR3 coding DNA: TGTGCTCTTGGGGAAGACTGGGCTGGGGGATACAGGCATGGGTACACCGATAAACTCATCTTT.

This clone was detected only a few times. The chain combines TRDV1 with TRDJ1; D remains ambiguous. Trimming left V 1 base short and J 5 bases short, with 17 bases between. The CDR3 length is 16 residues. The germline V gene encodes CDR1 TSWWSYY and CDR2 QGS. CDR3 amino acids: CALGEPERHCLDKLIF. Here the CDR3 DNA reads TGTGCTCTTGGGGAACCCGAACGTCACTGCTTAGATAAACTCATCTTT.

For this clone: Other DNA sequences within the sample encode an identical CDR3. This chain connects TRDV2 to TRDJ1, with D perhaps TRDD3 (5 bases). Deletions cut 4 bases from V and 3 bases from J, with 29 bases between. Per germline, CDR1 GEAIGNYY and CDR2 EKD. The CDR3 loop spans 19 amino acids. The CDR3 loop is CACDTERPAAWDLADKLIF. CDR3 nucleotides: TGTGCCTGTGATACCGAACGTCCCGCCGCTTGGGATTTGGCCGATAAACTCATCTTT.

A remark on this clone: The sample contains more than one DNA sequence encoding this CDR3. This chain uses TRAV29/DV5 with TRDJ1; D may be TRDD3 (5 bases). This CDR3 comprises 16 residues. The V gene lost 1 base and the J gene lost 1 base, with 17 bases spanning the gap. Germline CDR1 reads NSMFDY; CDR2 reads ISSIKDK. The CDR3 DNA reads as TGTGCAGCAAGCTTCTACCTCCGGGATCTCACCGATAAACTCATCTTT. This codes for CAASFYLRDLTDKLIF.

A few counts support this clone. The chain combines TRDV1 with TRDJ1; 8 bases fit TRDD3. Trimming cost V 1 base and J 0 bases; bases outside gene matches: 13. Germline V gene sequence: CDR1 TSWWSYY, CDR2 QGS. This CDR3 spans 19 amino acids. This CDR3 reads CALGEPPLLKLGDTDKLIF. The CDR3, as DNA: TGTGCTCTTGGGGAACCACCTCTTTTGAAACTGGGGGACACCGATAAACTCATCTTT.

This chain connects TRDV1 to TRDJ1; D possibly corresponds to TRDD2 (6 bases). From germline, CDR1 is TSWWSYY and CDR2 QGS. Trimming removed 1 base at V and 0 bases at J, with 15 bases between. The CDR3 has 17 residues. The DNA for the CDR3 is TGTGCTCTTGGGGAACAAGGCCTTCCACCGTACACCGATAAACTCATCTTT. It specifies CALGEQGLPPYTDKLIF.

V gene TRDV1 combines with J gene TRDJ1; 9 nucleotides agree with TRDD3. J gave up 0 bases and V 0 bases, and 8 bases lay outside the gene matches. The germline gives CDR1 TSWWSYY, CDR2 QGS. The CDR3 loop spans 18 amino acids. CDR3 nucleotides: TGTGCTCTTGGGGAACTGGGGGGGGATACTAGGGACACCGATAAACTCATCTTT. This codes for CALGELGGDTRDTDKLIF.

The J gene is TRDJ1, the V gene TRDV1; no clear D. Trimming left V 0 bases short and J 1 base short, with 24 bases between. The germline V gene encodes CDR1 TSWWSYY and CDR2 QGS. The CDR3 has 20 residues. Here the CDR3 DNA reads TGTGCTCTTGGGGAACTAGGTGGTCAGACCGATGGACGTAGCACCGATAAACTCATCTTT. Amino acids: CALGELGGQTDGRSTDKLIF.

The chain couples TRDV1 to TRDJ1; 11 nucleotides match TRDD3. The V and J ends lost 0 bases and 2 bases, in that order; junction bases with no gene match: 14. This CDR3 is 20 amino acids long. Per the germline V gene, CDR1 is TSWWSYY and CDR2 is QGS. The CDR3 DNA reads TGTGCTCTTGGGGAACTCGATCTTGGGGGATACGCCGGGGAAACCGATAAACTCATCTTT. Translation: CALGELDLGGYAGETDKLIF.

The chain joins TRDV1 to TRDJ1; TRDD3 might be the D (10 bases). The CDR3 runs to 23 residues. The germline V gene encodes CDR1 TSWWSYY and CDR2 QGS. Trimming shortened V by 0 bases and J by 2 bases, and 34 bases separated the two germline ends. The CDR3 reads CALGELGTRPSYPILGDTDKLIF. CDR3 in DNA: TGTGCTCTTGGGGAACTTGGAACTCGACCTTCCTACCCCATACTGGGGGATACCGATAAACTCATCTTT.

There are many counts of this clone. The chain combines TRDV3 with TRDJ1, with D possibly matching TRDD3 (6 bases). The CDR3 runs 14 residues. The germline V gene encodes CDR1 TVYSNPD and CDR2 GDNSRS (reference sequence). V gave up 2 bases and J gave up 11 bases, with 24 bases separating them. CDR3 sequence reads: CAFRPIGYYADLIF. CDR3 sequence (DNA): TGTGCCTTTCGACCCATCGGATACTACGCAGACCTCATCTTT. The full variable domain, in which reference TRDV3 and TRDJ1 provide the parts outside the CDR3, is CDKVTQSSPDQTVASGSEVVLLCTYDTVYSNPDLFWYRIRPDYSFQFVFYGDNSRSEGADFTQGRFSVKHILTQKAFHLVISPVRTEDSATYYCAFRPIGYYADLIFGKGTRVTVEP.

V gene TRDV1 combines with J gene TRDJ1, with 9 bases aligning to TRDD3. V lost 1 base to trimming and J lost 0 bases; unmatched junction nucleotides: 15. Looked up from germline, CDR1 is TSWWSYY and CDR2 is QGS. The CDR3 runs 20 residues. CDR3 residues: CALGEQGSRGIPWDTDKLIF. In DNA form, the CDR3 reads TGTGCTCTTGGGGAACAGGGGTCGAGGGGGATACCGTGGGACACCGATAAACTCATCTTT.

In its sample, this clone was seen a few times. This chain joins TRDV1 and TRDJ1, with TRDD3 matching over 7 bases. V lost 0 bases to trimming and J lost 0 bases; unmatched junction nucleotides: 10. The length of the CDR3 is 18 residues. Looked up from germline, CDR1 is TSWWSYY and CDR2 is QGS. The CDR3 is CALGELGPTGIYTDKLIF. For the CDR3, the DNA is TGTGCTCTTGGGGAACTCGGGCCTACGGGGATATACACCGATAAACTCATCTTT.

A few counts support this clone. This chain uses TRDV3 with TRDJ1; D remains unclear. Germline loops: CDR1 TVYSNPD, CDR2 GDNSRS (reference sequence). V lost 5 bases to trimming and J lost 0 bases, with 19 bases between them. The CDR3 is made up of 15 amino acids. The DNA of the CDR3 is TGTGCCCCCCAGGCAAGAACTTGGTACACCGATAAACTCATCTTT. As protein: CAPQARTWYTDKLIF.

This clone was picked up a small number of times. V and J are TRDV1 and TRDJ1, with TRDD3 matching 7 bases. Looked up from germline, CDR1 is TSWWSYY and CDR2 is QGS. The trim removed 4 bases at V and 1 base at J, leaving 24 bases unmatched. There are 21 residues in the CDR3. DNA of the CDR3: TGTGCTCTTGGGGCAGGGTGGCTACGCGGGGGATTAGCGGTCGGCACCGATAAACTCATCTTT. This codes for CALGAGWLRGGLAVGTDKLIF.